This is a list of T cell receptor beta chains from one sample in a study of T cells expressing NK-cell markers. Following a re-call of the 5' RACE reads, TCRdb has one entry per CDR3 protein and lacks DNA. The listing records around 110,000 distinct CDR3 sequences. Source material: blood T cells: a sorted CD56 or NKG2C T cell subset, CD4+ or CD8+ T cells, or bulk PBMC T cells (not recorded which). These receptors were obtained from a woman between 18 and 70 years old in good health. Each CDR3 is given with its conserved first and last residue. The order of the fields is J gene, V gene, clone size, CDR3 protein. Clone size is stated in some rows and not others, as once, few, many or a class when expanded.

TRBJ2-7 | TRBV9 | . | CASSVVGGTGYEQYF
TRBJ2-1 | TRBV29-1 | . | CSVEDWVAGYNEQFF
TRBJ2-2 | TRBV7-8 | medium-sized | CASTVPRLANTGELFF
TRBJ1-1 | TRBV5-1 | . | CASSLKQNTEAFF
TRBJ2-1 | TRBV9 | . | CASSGPGTSALWEQFF
TRBJ2-1 | TRBV19 | . | CASSMERGPYNEQFF
TRBJ1-5 | TRBV7-2 | . | CASSSPQGSNQPQHF
TRBJ2-7 | TRBV29-1 | . | CSVGKAGPYEQYF
TRBJ1-5 | TRBV20-1 | . | CSARAGGLTGQPQHF
TRBJ2-1 | TRBV10-3 | . | CAISDGGSSYNEQFF
TRBJ2-1 | TRBV15 | . | CATSRVVSGGANEQFF